The subject of this entry is one T cell receptor (beta chain). Vbeta (60) and Jbeta (13) primers were used in the PCR. The method was immunoSEQ multiplex PCR; TCRdb's version includes in-frame clones alone and lacks a portion of them. The sample has some 180,000 clones, about 83% seen once. This sample is drawn from a study of cytomegalovirus exposure and HLA in healthy donors. The CDR3 sequence is 13 residues long. Germline CDR1 and CDR2: KGHSH and LQKENI. V was trimmed by 2 bases and J by 5 bases, leaving 9 bases between them. The receptor was isolated from a female donor in good health and CMV-seronegative. The chain employs TRBV18 and TRBJ1-1, with D unclear. Sequencing was done on a sample of PBMCs. CDR3 in DNA: TGTGCCAGCTCACCATGGCCGGAGACTGAAGCTTTCTTT. Protein sequence: CASSPWPETEAFF.